Sequencing of this T cell receptor beta chain was carried out in a study of shared clonotypes between healthy human individuals (dated by TCRdb to the early 2020s). In terms of the full investigation: A couple of women and a few men aged 18 to 49 years were included in the cohort. To increase sequencing depth and limit assay-specific biases, TCR repertoire library preparation and sequencing were carried out by different laboratories using diverse techniques. For each donor, CD4 naive and CD4 memory were each run on three plates, CD8 naive on two plates, and CD8 memory on one plate. Each donor's leukapheresis produced roughly between roughly 0.9 and 8.9 billion PBMCs. The study deeply sequenced blood TCR repertoires of roughly five healthy adults to estimate repertoire size and the extent of clonotype sharing between individuals.

Results the study describes overall, beyond this receptor: Because the study included only a small number of donors, the genetic and exposure-history diversity represented was limited. Larger estimated clonotype richness was generally found for naive subsets than for memory subsets. Rarefaction of sorted-subset datasets indicated incomplete sequencing despite the large sequencing depth. Pairwise subsampling led to the expectation that sequencing depth would affect the degree of clonotype sharing among donors. About 4.5% of naive CD4, 3.5% of naive CD8, around 2.3% of memory CD4, and about 0.4% of memory CD8 clonotypes were shared across a handful of donors. Only blood was sampled, and tissue TCR repertoires likely differ from those in blood. Compared with non-shared clonotypes, clonotypes shared by all four sorted-subset donors had higher generation probabilities.

CD8 naive samples were obtained by positive selection for CCR7 among CD45RO-negative cells, yielding a CD45RA+CCR7+ population from which TemRA cells were excluded. The donors were healthy, HIV-negative adults who had no recently reported acute infections or vaccinations. All donors were Caucasian adults living in Nashville, Tennessee, USA. Blood was obtained by leukapheresis, after which PBMCs were separated by Ficoll-Histopaque density gradient centrifugation and cryopreserved in liquid nitrogen vapor phase. Analytical flow cytometry was used to check the purity and quantity of every magnetically sorted T cell population. Each sorted fraction had its genomic DNA isolated and then quantified by UV absorbance on a Nanodrop 2000c. This clone has a single count. Its antigen is unknown. Base-call qualities are not available, and no considerably larger clone is one nucleotide away. Using the deep immunoSEQ assay, TCR CDR3 regions were amplified from genomic DNA by multiplex PCR. Extracted genomic DNA from each cell subset was distributed evenly across all wells of several immunoSEQ 96-well plates, and each plate was treated as a replicate. For sorted subsets, about 200 ng genomic DNA, equal to tens of thousands of T cell genomes, was loaded into each replicate PCR. Purified libraries were quantified with a Qubit 3.0 fluorometer, sized on a Bioanalyzer 2100, and re-quantified with the KAPA Library Quantification kit. Every immunoSEQ 96-well plate was sequenced on a separate single-read 150-cycle Illumina NextSeq 550 flow cell. The original pipeline was this. Because the immunoSEQ output included only junctional sequences and no quality scores, the filtering could not be the same as the filtering used for full-length reads. Sequences were annotated with PyIR, a Python wrapper for IgBLAST v1.9, and V/J genes and CDR3 were assigned using IMGT germline references. Reads with weak V/J assignments (E-value above 1e-6), missing CDR3, stop codons, out-of-frame junctions, or ambiguous translated residues were removed. A V3J clonotype was defined by an identical inferred V gene, J gene, and CDR3 amino acid sequence. Percentage overlap between repertoires was calculated by dividing the number of shared unique clonotypes by the size of the smaller repertoire. Repertoire richness was assessed with RTK rarefaction, the Chao1 estimator, and Recon v2.1 estimates of unobserved clonotypes. Generation probabilities were computed with OLGA for all TCRbeta clonotypes obtained by the gDNA method from several donors. The table was pulled from immuneACCESS by TCRdb, which kept in-frame rearrangements only. Such tables lose some clones; where checked, under half of the loss comes from unresolved V genes, and the rest has no known cause. V and J calls and clone size come straight from that table; D and trimming were deduced from the DNA. Within this sample are about 2.2 million clones, with around 93% of them counted one time only. Under 2% of the sample comes from the top ten.

The CDR3 measures 14 amino acids from cysteine to phenylalanine. Just the 42-base CDR3 DNA is kept, in frame starting at base 1. The germline V gene yields SGHDT for CDR1 and YYEEEE for CDR2. The V and J ends are trimmed by 5 bases and 0 bases, leaving 11 bases between them. Sequencing was performed on naive CD8+ T cells from PBMCs. Sample cell subset or site, as interpreted from the label and publication: CD45RA+CCR7+. This chain is built from TRBV5-6 and TRBJ2-5, with the D gene not clear enough to name. This receptor was taken from a man younger than 35 in good health. Some clones in this sample may be carry-over from other donors' samples. The DNA sequence is given as TGTGCCAGCAGTGAGCGAATTCACCAAGAGACCCAGTACTTC. This sequence encodes CASSERIHQETQYF.